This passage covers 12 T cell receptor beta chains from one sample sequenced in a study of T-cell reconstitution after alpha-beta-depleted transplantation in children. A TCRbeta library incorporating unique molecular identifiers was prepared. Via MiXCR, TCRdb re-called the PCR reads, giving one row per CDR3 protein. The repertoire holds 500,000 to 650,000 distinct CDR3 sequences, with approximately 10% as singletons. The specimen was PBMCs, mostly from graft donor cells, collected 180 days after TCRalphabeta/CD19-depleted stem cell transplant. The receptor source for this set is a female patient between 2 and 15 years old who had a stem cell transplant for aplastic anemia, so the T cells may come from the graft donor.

CDR3 residues: CASSLSPGGLANYGYTF. The CDR3 coding sequence is TGTGCCAGCAGTTTATCCCCAGGGGGCCTAGCTAACTATGGCTACACCTTC. The V call is TRBV28, the J call TRBJ1-2; TRBD1 aligns across 8 bases. The CDR3 contains 17 residues. Germline loops: CDR1 MDHEN, CDR2 SYDVKM. J gave up 0 bases and V 1 base, and 7 bases lay outside the gene matches.

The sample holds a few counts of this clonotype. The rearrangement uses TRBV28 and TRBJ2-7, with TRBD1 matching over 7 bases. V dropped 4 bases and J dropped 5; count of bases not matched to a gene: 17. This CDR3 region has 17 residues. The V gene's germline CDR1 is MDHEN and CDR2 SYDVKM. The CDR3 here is CASSSQTWYRGRDEQYF. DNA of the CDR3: TGTGCCAGCAGTTCTCAAACCTGGTACAGGGGAAGGGACGAGCAGTACTTC. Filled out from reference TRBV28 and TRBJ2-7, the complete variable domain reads DVKVTQSSRYLVKRTGEKVFLECVQDMDHENMFWYRQDPGLGLRLIYFSYDVKMKEKGDIPEGYSVSREKKERFSLILESASTNQTSMYLCASSSQTWYRGRDEQYFGPGTRLTVT.

CDR3 amino acids: CASSWNSGNTIYF. CDR3 nucleotide sequence: TGTGCCAGCAGTTGGAACAGTGGAAACACCATATATTTT. This chain joins TRBV25-1 and TRBJ1-3; no clear D. V was trimmed by 5 bases and J by 3 bases, leaving 8 bases between them. Germline CDR1 MGHDK, CDR2 SYGVNS. The CDR3 runs to 13 residues.

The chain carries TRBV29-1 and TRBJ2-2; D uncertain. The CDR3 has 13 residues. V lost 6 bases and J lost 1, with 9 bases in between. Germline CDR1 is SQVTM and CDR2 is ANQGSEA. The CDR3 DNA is TGCAGCGTCGGACGGTTGAACACCGGGGAGCTGTTTTTT. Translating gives CSVGRLNTGELFF.

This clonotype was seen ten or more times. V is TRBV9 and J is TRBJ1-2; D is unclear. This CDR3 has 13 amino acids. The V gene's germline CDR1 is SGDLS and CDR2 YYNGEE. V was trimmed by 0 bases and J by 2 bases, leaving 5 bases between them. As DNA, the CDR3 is TGTGCCAGCAGCGTAGATGGGAACTATGGCTACACCTTC. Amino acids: CASSVDGNYGYTF.

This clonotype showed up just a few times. The CDR3 region has the DNA TGTGCCAGCAGTTTCGGGACTAGCGGTAGCACAGATACGCAGTATTTT. Residues: CASSFGTSGSTDTQYF. The gene calls are TRBV27 and TRBJ2-3, with 11 bases that match TRBD2. The CDR3 has 16 amino acids. V lost 3 bases and J lost 0; bases outside the gene matches: 2. The germline CDR1 and CDR2 sequences are MNHEY and SMNVEV (reference sequence).

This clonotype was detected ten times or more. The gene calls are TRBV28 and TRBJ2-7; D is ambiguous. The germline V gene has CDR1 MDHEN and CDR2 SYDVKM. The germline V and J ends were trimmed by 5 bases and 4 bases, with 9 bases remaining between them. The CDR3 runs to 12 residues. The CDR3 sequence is CASSQGRYEQYF. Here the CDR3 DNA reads TGTGCCAGCAGTCAAGGCCGATACGAGCAGTACTTC.

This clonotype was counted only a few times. The CDR3 loop is CASSPLGPGGEFNEKLFF. CDR3 nucleotide sequence: TGTGCCAGCTCACCACTGGGCCCTGGTGGAGAGTTTAATGAAAAACTGTTTTTT. This sequence joins TRBV18 and TRBJ1-4; D remains unclear. This CDR3 region has 18 residues. The V end was cut by 1 base, the J end by 4 bases, with 19 bases between. Germline V gene data show CDR1 as KGHSH and CDR2 as LQKENI.

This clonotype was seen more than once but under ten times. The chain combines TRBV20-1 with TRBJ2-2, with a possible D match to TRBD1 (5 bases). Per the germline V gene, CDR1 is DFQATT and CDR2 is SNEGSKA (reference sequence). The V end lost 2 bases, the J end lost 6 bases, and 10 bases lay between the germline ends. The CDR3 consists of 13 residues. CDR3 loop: CSARRGVPGELFF. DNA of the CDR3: TGCAGTGCTAGAAGGGGTGTCCCCGGGGAGCTGTTTTTT.

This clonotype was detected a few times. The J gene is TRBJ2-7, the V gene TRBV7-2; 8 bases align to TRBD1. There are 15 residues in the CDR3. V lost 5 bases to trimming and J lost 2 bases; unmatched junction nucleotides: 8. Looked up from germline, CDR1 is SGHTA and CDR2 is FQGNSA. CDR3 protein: CASSIRTGLTYEQYF. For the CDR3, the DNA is TGTGCCAGCAGCATACGGACAGGGCTAACCTACGAGCAGTACTTC.

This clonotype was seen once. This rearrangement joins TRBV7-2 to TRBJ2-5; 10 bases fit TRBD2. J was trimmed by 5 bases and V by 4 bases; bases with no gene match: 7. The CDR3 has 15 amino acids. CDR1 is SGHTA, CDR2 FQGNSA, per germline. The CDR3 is CASSWTSGGGETQYF. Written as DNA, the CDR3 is TGTGCCAGCAGCTGGACTAGCGGAGGGGGGGAGACCCAGTACTTC.

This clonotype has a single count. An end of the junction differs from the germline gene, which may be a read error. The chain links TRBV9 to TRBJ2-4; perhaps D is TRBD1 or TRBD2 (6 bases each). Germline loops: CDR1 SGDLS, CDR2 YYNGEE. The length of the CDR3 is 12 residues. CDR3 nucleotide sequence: TGTGCCGGCAGCGAGGGGGGAAACATTCAGTACTTC. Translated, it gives CAGSEGGNIQYF.